These 30 T cell receptor beta chains came from one sample sequenced in a study of molecular identifiers for immune sequencing clone quantification. TCRdb reprocessed the PCR reads with MiXCR, giving one entry per CDR3 protein. The table shows about 640,000 distinct CDR3 sequences, with around 20% occurring only once. The sample comprised naive CD8+ T cells from blood, with Jurkat cell RNA spiked in. The subset here: FACS-sorted CD8+CD4-CCR7+CD45RA+ naive T cells. The origin of the receptors is a human donor in good health. Some libraries in this study had Jurkat cell RNA spiked in.

There are many counts of this clonotype. V and J are TRBV4-1 and TRBJ2-2; D remains ambiguous. The CDR3 contains 16 residues. Germline V gives CDR1 MGHRA, CDR2 YSYEKL. Trimming took off 4 bases at V and 5 bases at J, with 17 bases between the two ends. The CDR3 region has the DNA TGCGCCAGCAGCCGCGCACCGGGCCCCGGGACCGGGGAGCTGTTTTTT. It translates to CASSRAPGPGTGELFF.

J is TRBJ1-1 and V is TRBV4-1; D might be TRBD1 (5 bases). The CDR3 totals 14 residues. CDR1 MGHRA and CDR2 YSYEKL come from the germline V gene. Trimming shortened V by 1 base and J by 4 bases, and 10 bases separated the two germline ends. CDR3 loop: CASSQGMGLTEAFF. The CDR3 DNA reads as TGCGCCAGCAGCCAAGGGATGGGGCTCACTGAAGCTTTCTTT.

Comment on this clonotype: It may be a read error: a sequence one base away is much more abundant. This is likely a read error, given that the CDR3 carries no conserved phenylalanine or tryptophan at its end. The chain combines TRBV6-2 or TRBV6-3 with TRBJ1-1; no reliable D call. V dropped 3 bases and J dropped 1 base, with 9 bases sitting between them. The germline V gene encodes CDR1 MNHEY and CDR2 SVGEGT. This CDR3 spans 14 amino acids. CDR3 nucleotides: TGTGCCAGCAGTTATTTAACACAGAACACTGAAGCTTTCTCT. Its protein product is CASSYLTQNTEAFS.

In regard to this clonotype: This clone may be a read error of a much larger clone one base away. V gene TRBV4-3 combines with J gene TRBJ2-1; TRBD1 aligns across 7 bases. The length of the CDR3 is 16 residues. Germline CDR1 and CDR2: LGHNA and YSLEER. J lost 8 bases, V lost 0 bases, and 10 bases had no gene match. The CDR3 spells CASSQERNRGKDEQFF. The CDR3 coding sequence is TGCGCCAGCAGCCAAGAACGGAACAGGGGAAAGGATGAGCAGTTCTTC.

In this sample, this clonotype turned up many times. The V call is TRBV5-6, the J call TRBJ2-7; 10 positions agree with TRBD1. Germline V gene data show CDR1 as SGHDT and CDR2 as YYEEEE. V was clipped by 3 bases and J by 3 bases; unmatched bases: 3. The CDR3 is made up of 14 amino acids. CDR3 loop: CASSWDRGGYEQYF. The DNA for the CDR3 is TGTGCCAGCAGCTGGGACAGGGGTGGCTACGAGCAGTACTTC. Combining the CDR3 with reference TRBV5-6 and TRBJ2-7 gives the whole variable domain DAGVTQSPTHLIKTRGQQVTLRCSPKSGHDTVSWYQQALGQGPQFIFQYYEEEERQRGNFPDRFSGHQFPNYSSELNVNALLLGDSALYLCASSWDRGGYEQYFGPGTRLTVT.

This clonotype was recorded at least ten times. The chain recombines TRBV10-2 with TRBJ1-4, with a possible D match to TRBD1 (5 bases). Looked up from germline, CDR1 is WSHSY and CDR2 is SAAADI. This CDR3 comprises 13 residues. Between the trimmed V and J ends, which lost 6 bases and 8 bases, there was a span of 13 bases. The CDR3 coding sequence is TGCGCCAGCAGAGGCAGGGAGAGAGAAAAACTGTTTTTT. It translates to CASRGREREKLFF.

This clonotype was seen only a few times. This rearrangement joins TRBV6-6 to TRBJ2-1, with 8 bases fitting TRBD1. The ends lost 6 bases at V and 8 bases at J; junction bases unmatched: 3. This CDR3 spans 12 amino acids. In germline, CDR1 is MNHNY, CDR2 SVGAGI (reference sequence). In DNA, the CDR3 is TGTGCCAGCAGGACAGGGGTGGATGAGCAGTTCTTC. It specifies CASRTGVDEQFF.

The chain employs TRBV9 and TRBJ2-3, with 11 bases matching TRBD2. V gave up 3 bases and J gave up 1 base; unmatched junction bases: 10. Germline-derived CDR1 and CDR2 are SGDLS and YYNGEE. The CDR3 is 18 residues long. In DNA, the CDR3 is TGTGCCAGCAGCGGAGGCCCGTTACTAGCGGGGGGCACAGATACGCAGTATTTT. It translates to CASSGGPLLAGGTDTQYF.

Worth noting for this clonotype: This may be a read error, as it is one base from a much larger clone. The J gene is TRBJ2-1, the V gene TRBV3-1, with a weak D call TRBD2 (7 bases). CDR3 length equals 15 residues. Germline-derived CDR1 and CDR2 are LGHDT and YNNKEL (reference sequence). CDR3 protein: CASSQAGGPQSEQSF. The DNA of the CDR3 is TGTGCCAGCAGCCAAGCGGGGGGCCCCCAGAGTGAGCAGTCCTTC.

This clonotype has at least ten counts. CDR3 sequence (DNA): TGTGCCAGCAGTTTATGGGGTCAGGGTACCGAGCAGTACTTC. This translates into CASSLWGQGTEQYF. This chain links TRBV27 with TRBJ2-7; TRBD1 might be the D (5 bases). This CDR3 is 14 amino acids long. The germline gives CDR1 MNHEY, CDR2 SMNVEV (reference sequence). The ends were cut back, 1 base at V and 6 bases at J, with 13 bases in the middle.

The sample holds many counts of this clonotype. The rearrangement links TRBV9 to TRBJ2-3; TRBD1 matches at 10 bases. The germline V gene has CDR1 SGDLS and CDR2 YYNGEE. Germline trimming cut 3 bases from V and 0 bases from J; bases unmatched to any gene: 4. This CDR3 has 16 amino acids. CDR3 sequence reads: CASSGEDRGSTDTQYF. CDR3 in DNA: TGTGCCAGCAGCGGAGAGGACAGGGGGAGCACAGATACGCAGTATTTT.

This clonotype was observed many times. J is TRBJ2-6 and V is TRBV13; D not resolved. V was shortened by 0 bases and J by 0 bases, with 15 bases between the two germline ends. The CDR3 has 19 amino acids. Germline lookup yields CDR1 PRHDT and CDR2 FYEKMQ (reference sequence). The CDR3 DNA follows: TGTGCCAGCAGCTTAGGCCCCCGTCTGGGCAGCTCTGGGGCCAACGTCCTGACTTTC. The encoded protein is CASSLGPRLGSSGANVLTF.

This clonotype showed up many times. J is TRBJ1-1 and V is TRBV6-2 or TRBV6-3, with 9 bases aligning to TRBD1. CDR1 is MNHEY and CDR2 is SVGEGT in the germline V gene. V lost 8 bases and J lost 0; bases outside the gene matches: 4. This CDR3 comprises 14 residues. The CDR3, as DNA: TGTGCCAGCCTAAACAGGGGGCTGAACACTGAAGCTTTCTTT. Its translation is CASLNRGLNTEAFF.

The sample holds many counts of this clonotype. This chain connects TRBV6-2 or TRBV6-3 to TRBJ2-1, with 7 bases lining up with TRBD2. V shed 5 bases and J 3 bases; nucleotides not matched to a gene: 4. The CDR3 has 14 amino acids. The germline gives CDR1 MNHEY, CDR2 SVGEGT. The CDR3: CASSNRDYYNEQFF. Here the CDR3 DNA reads TGTGCCAGCAGTAACCGGGACTACTACAATGAGCAGTTCTTC.

This clonotype has a count of ten or more. The rearrangement joins TRBV28 to TRBJ2-7; TRBD1 or TRBD2 may be the D gene (6 bases each). The CDR3 extends over 15 amino acids. The germline gives CDR1 MDHEN, CDR2 SYDVKM. The V end was cut by 3 bases, the J end by 4 bases, with 16 bases between. The CDR3 is CASSFRGASEYEQYF. CDR3 bases: TGTGCCAGCAGTTTTAGGGGGGCCAGCGAGTACGAGCAGTACTTC.

This clonotype has at least ten counts. The chain recombines TRBV12-3 or TRBV12-4 with TRBJ1-5; tentatively, D is TRBD1 (6 bases). The CDR3 sequence is 14 residues long. V shed 5 bases and J shed 6 bases, with 14 bases lying between them. CDR3 amino acids: CASSADSSTQPQHF. The CDR3 DNA follows: TGTGCCAGCAGTGCGGACAGCTCTACTCAGCCCCAGCATTTT.

This clonotype was observed at least ten times. The chain joins TRBV7-2 to TRBJ2-1; D call uncertain. The germline gives CDR1 SGHTA, CDR2 FQGNSA. This CDR3 has 12 residues. V was trimmed by 5 bases and J by 10 bases, leaving 12 bases between them. The CDR3 loop is CASSLLVPEQFF. The CDR3 DNA follows: TGTGCCAGCAGCCTACTCGTTCCGGAGCAGTTCTTC.

V is TRBV7-2 and J is TRBJ1-1, with a weak D call TRBD1 (5 bases). CDR1 SGHTA and CDR2 FQGNSA come from the germline V gene. The CDR3 is made up of 13 amino acids. With 5 bases removed from V and 6 bases from J, the gap between germline ends came to 13 bases. CDR3 DNA: TGTGCCAGCAGCACCAGGGCGGCTGCTGAAGCTTTCTTT. Translating it yields CASSTRAAAEAFF. Supplemented by reference TRBV7-2 and TRBJ1-1, the full variable domain reads GAGVSQSPSNKVTEKGKDVELRCDPISGHTALYWYRQSLGQGLEFLIYFQGNSAPDKSGLPSDRFSAERTGGSVSTLTIQRTQQEDSAVYLCASSTRAAAEAFFGQGTRLTVV.

This clonotype was counted at least ten times. The chain couples TRBV12-3 or TRBV12-4 to TRBJ2-6; D gene unclear. CDR3 size: 16 residues. V was trimmed by 3 bases and J by 0 bases, leaving 9 bases between them. CDR3 region: CASSLTWDSGANVLTF. In nucleotides, the CDR3 is TGTGCCAGCAGTTTGACGTGGGACTCTGGGGCCAACGTCCTGACTTTC.

This clonotype has just a few counts. This chain links TRBV5-6 with TRBJ2-7, with D uncertain. Germline V gives CDR1 SGHDT, CDR2 YYEEEE. CDR3 length: 12 amino acids. Trimming stripped 5 bases from V and 6 bases from J, with 12 bases between. The CDR3 sequence: CASSSLATEQYF. CDR3 nucleotide sequence: TGTGCCAGCAGTAGCTTAGCTACCGAGCAGTACTTC.

This clonotype occurred once. The J gene is TRBJ2-1, the V gene TRBV20-1; 7 bases are a match to TRBD1. The trim removed 2 bases at V and 4 bases at J, leaving 17 bases unmatched. Germline V gene sequence: CDR1 DFQATT, CDR2 SNEGSKA (reference sequence). This CDR3 is built from 18 residues. Here the CDR3 DNA reads TGCAGTGCTAGATTAATAGGCGGCCGGGACAGACCATACAATGAGCAGTTCTTC. Residues: CSARLIGGRDRPYNEQFF.

This clonotype has ten or more counts. The rearrangement links TRBV5-8 to TRBJ2-3; 8 bases are a match to TRBD1. The CDR3 loop spans 17 amino acids. The V and J ends lost 4 bases and 4 bases, in that order; junction bases with no gene match: 14. Per the germline V gene, CDR1 is SGHTS and CDR2 is YDEGEE. CDR3 in DNA: TGTGCCAGCAGCCCCGAAGGGGCAGGGGGCTCATCAGATACGCAGTATTTT. Protein sequence: CASSPEGAGGSSDTQYF.

This clonotype was recorded at least ten times. J is TRBJ2-7 and V is TRBV4-3; D is possibly TRBD2 (5 bases). The CDR3 extends over 14 amino acids. Looked up from germline, CDR1 is LGHNA and CDR2 is YSLEER. V was trimmed by 0 bases and J by 6 bases, leaving 12 bases between them. CDR3 nucleotide sequence: TGCGCCAGCAGCCAAGATGGTCGCGCGGGCGAGCAGTACTTC. Amino acid sequence: CASSQDGRAGEQYF.

This clonotype was seen many times. The chain links TRBV7-9 to TRBJ2-7; D is undetermined. V shed 4 bases and J shed 5 bases, with 12 bases lying between them. Germline lookup yields CDR1 SEHNR and CDR2 FQNEAQ (reference sequence). This CDR3 region has 13 residues. The CDR3 DNA follows: TGTGCCAGCAGCTCCGCCGAATGGGACGAGCAGTACTTC. Its translation: CASSSAEWDEQYF.

This clonotype was found many times. This chain joins TRBV29-1 and TRBJ2-7, with D possibly matching TRBD2 (7 bases). Looked up from germline, CDR1 is SQVTM and CDR2 is ANQGSEA. Trimming left V 7 bases short and J 2 bases short, with 18 bases between. This CDR3 is built from 14 residues. CDR3 residues: CSAGGVADPYEQYF. Written as DNA, the CDR3 is TGCAGCGCGGGGGGCGTGGCGGATCCCTACGAGCAGTACTTC.

The chain couples TRBV2 to TRBJ2-7, with unresolved D. Germline CDR1 and CDR2: SNHLY and FYNNEI. CDR3 length: 14 amino acids. Trimming took 3 bases from V and 0 from J, leaving 9 bases between them. The CDR3 region is CASSDPPRSYEQYF. The CDR3 coding sequence is TGTGCCAGCAGTGATCCCCCCCGCTCCTACGAGCAGTACTTC.

This clonotype was seen repeatedly, ten times or more. The chain links TRBV20-1 to TRBJ2-1; 11 positions agree with TRBD2. Germline V CDR1 and CDR2: DFQATT, SNEGSKA (reference sequence). The CDR3 loop spans 16 amino acids. The junction had 6 bases not matched to a gene; V was cut back by 0 bases and J by 5 bases. In DNA form, the CDR3 reads TGCAGTGCTAGAGATTTTAGCGGGAGGGGAAACAATGAGCAGTTCTTC. Translation gives CSARDFSGRGNNEQFF.

The chain carries TRBV6-1 and TRBJ2-1; 8 positions match TRBD2. J was trimmed by 4 bases and V by 6 bases; bases with no gene match: 20. This CDR3 has 19 residues. CDR1 is MNHNS and CDR2 is SASEGT in the germline V gene. This CDR3 reads CASRYSGTTRALWYNEQFF. The CDR3 DNA is TGTGCCAGCAGGTATAGCGGGACGACTCGAGCCCTATGGTACAATGAGCAGTTCTTC.

This clonotype was seen a handful of times. A much more abundant neighbour one base away suggests this may be a read error. V gene TRBV27 combines with J gene TRBJ1-6; D may be TRBD1 (5 bases). This CDR3 is built from 14 residues. The V end lost 4 bases, the J end lost 8 bases, and 12 bases lay between the germline ends. Germline CDR1 reads MNHEY; CDR2 reads SMNVEV (reference sequence). The CDR3: CASSSRRDYSPLHF. Here the CDR3 DNA reads TGTGCCAGCAGTTCACGACGGGACTATTCACCCCTCCACTTT.

This sequence joins TRBV30 and TRBJ2-7; 8 bases match TRBD1. This CDR3 comprises 14 residues. Germline-derived CDR1 and CDR2 are GTSNPN and SVGIG (reference sequence). The junction had 15 bases not matched to a gene; V was cut back by 8 bases and J by 6 bases. CDR3 bases: TGTGCCCGAGATCTATCGACAGGGGCTAGCGAGCAGTACTTC. Translating it yields CARDLSTGASEQYF.